Listed below are T cell receptor beta chains from one sample, sequenced in a study of T cell clonotyping in hematopoietic cell transplantation. Libraries were prepared by immunoSEQ multiplex PCR; TCRdb keeps only in-frame clonotypes and omits some of them. The sample lists 9,500 to 12,000 clones, 89% occurring once. Sample: PBMCs, taken 180 days after allogeneic stem cell transplant. Source of these receptors: a male patient between 60 and 69 years old who had an allogeneic stem cell transplant from an unrelated donor, so the T cells may come from the graft donor. Some clones in this sample may be carry-over from other donors' samples. The CDR3 runs from the conserved cysteine through the conserved F or W. The D gene is left open where the match is weak. Rows give clone size only sometimes, using once, few, many, or a class for an expanded clone.

clone_size | j_call | d_call | v_call | cdr3_aa | cdr3_nt
. | TRBJ1-2 | TRBD1 | TRBV6-1 | CASSLTGTGSGYTF | TGTGCCAGCAGTTTAACCGGGACAGGGAGTGGCTACACCTTC
. | TRBJ1-2 | . | TRBV7-2 | CASSPDRLPNYGYTF | TGTGCCAGCAGCCCGGACAGATTACCTAACTATGGCTACACCTTC
. | TRBJ2-7 | . | TRBV6-5 | CASSYSGSYEQYF | TGTGCCAGCAGTTACTCGGGCTCCTACGAGCAGTACTTC
. | TRBJ1-3 | . | TRBV9 | CASSEGGFDTIYF | TGTGCCAGCAGCGAAGGGGGATTCGACACCATATATTTT
. | TRBJ1-5 | TRBD1 | TRBV7-9 | CASSLVGGGQPQHF | TGTGCCAGCAGCTTAGTAGGGGGCGGACAGCCCCAGCATTTT
. | TRBJ2-5 | . | TRBV7-6 | CASSVTGGSGALQETQYF | TGTGCCAGCAGCGTGACGGGTGGGTCAGGGGCTCTCCAAGAGACCCAGTACTTC
once | TRBJ1-1 | . | TRBV29-1 | CSGSGTNTEAFF | TGCAGCGGGTCAGGAACGAACACTGAAGCTTTCTTT
. | TRBJ2-4 | TRBD2 | TRBV19 | CASSIDLLGTSPGSQYF | TGTGCCAGTAGTATAGATCTATTGGGGACTAGCCCGGGCTCTCAGTACTTC
. | TRBJ1-6 | TRBD1 | TRBV7-9 | CASSSPRDSHSPLHF | TGTGCCAGCAGCTCCCCCCGGGACAGTCATTCACCCCTCCACTTT
. | TRBJ1-2 | . | TRBV11-2 | CASGPMGLMRSGGYTF | TGTGCCAGCGGACCTATGGGACTGATGAGGTCGGGCGGCTACACCTTC
. | TRBJ1-3 | . | TRBV5-8 | CASSFTGNTIYF | TGTGCCAGCAGCTTCACTGGAAACACCATATATTTT
once | TRBJ1-3 | . | TRBV10-3 | CAITPTGSGNTIYF | TGTGCCATCACCCCTACCGGCTCTGGAAACACCATATATTTT
. | TRBJ2-2 | . | TRBV5-1 | CASSPGSSYGTGELFF | TGCGCCAGCAGCCCGGGGTCGTCCTACGGGACCGGGGAGCTGTTTTTT
once | TRBJ1-3 | TRBD1 | TRBV25-1 | CASRTGDQGNTIYF | TGTGCCAGTCGGACAGGGGACCAGGGGAACACCATATATTTT
. | TRBJ2-7 | . | TRBV29-1 | CSVEGRTYEQYF | TGCAGCGTTGAAGGCAGAACCTACGAGCAGTACTTC
. | TRBJ2-7 | . | TRBV4-1 | CASSPLIGGFGYEQYF | TGCGCCAGCAGCCCGCTCATAGGGGGGTTTGGCTACGAGCAGTACTTC
. | TRBJ1-1 | TRBD1 | TRBV9 | CASSVVRGTEEAFF | TGTGCCAGCAGCGTAGTTCGGGGGACAGAAGAAGCTTTCTTT
. | TRBJ2-7 | TRBD1 | TRBV5-4 | CASSLAGQGSYEQYF | TGTGCCAGCAGCTTGGCGGGACAGGGGTCCTACGAGCAGTACTTC
. | TRBJ2-3 | . | TRBV11-2 | CASSFQGQGDTQYF | TGTGCCAGCAGCTTTCAGGGGCAGGGAGATACGCAGTATTTT
. | TRBJ2-7 | TRBD1 | TRBV18 | CASSTTGVVREQYF | TGTGCCAGCTCTACGACAGGGGTGGTTCGCGAGCAGTACTTC
hyperexpanded | TRBJ1-5 | . | TRBV7-2 | CASSLGGIQPQHF | TGTGCCAGCAGCTTAGGGGGGATTCAGCCCCAGCATTTT
. | TRBJ1-2 | TRBD1 | TRBV19 | CASSRQGTYGYTF | TGTGCCAGTAGTAGACAGGGGACCTATGGCTACACCTTC
. | TRBJ1-3 | . | TRBV6-6 | CASKRTDSGNTIYF | TGTGCCAGCAAACGGACAGACTCTGGAAACACCATATATTTT
. | TRBJ2-6 | . | TRBV6-1 | CASSEQSSGANVLTF | TGTGCCAGCAGTGAGCAAAGCTCTGGGGCCAACGTCCTGACTTTC
. | TRBJ1-5 | TRBD1 | TRBV6-1 | CASRETGDNQPQHF | TGTGCCAGCAGAGAGACAGGGGACAATCAGCCCCAGCATTTT
. | TRBJ1-1 | . | TRBV12-2 | CASRFNLVQGRAGTEAFF | TGTGCAAGTCGCTTTAATTTAGTTCAGGGAAGGGCGGGCACTGAAGCTTTCTTT
. | TRBJ2-3 | TRBD2 | TRBV4-2 | CASSLSSGGPTDTQYF | TGTGCCAGCAGCCTGTCTAGCGGGGGGCCCACAGATACGCAGTATTTT
. | TRBJ1-1 | . | TRBV6-5 | CASSQGDEAFF | TGTGCCAGCAGTCAAGGAGATGAAGCTTTCTTT
. | TRBJ2-7 | TRBD1 | TRBV5-6 | CASSLGGTGGLYEQYF | TGTGCCAGCAGCTTGGGGGGGACAGGGGGCTTGTACGAGCAGTACTTC
. | TRBJ2-1 | TRBD2 | TRBV6-1 | CASSEVIAGKQFF | TGTGCCAGCAGTGAAGTTATAGCGGGGAAGCAGTTCTTC
. | TRBJ1-1 | . | TRBV19 | CASTQVVNTEAFF | TGTGCCAGTACGCAGGTGGTGAACACTGAAGCTTTCTTT
. | TRBJ1-4 | . | TRBV18 | CASSPRNRDSYEKLFF | TGTGCCAGCTCACCGCGGAACAGGGATTCATATGAAAAACTGTTTTTT
. | TRBJ2-3 | . | TRBV7-2 | CASSSRDSGGIDTQYF | TGTGCCAGCAGCTCGCGGGACAGCGGGGGAATAGATACGCAGTATTTT
. | TRBJ1-2 | TRBD1 | TRBV29-1 | CSGGTDGNGYTF | TGCAGCGGGGGGACAGATGGAAATGGCTACACCTTC
. | TRBJ1-5 | . | TRBV30 | CAWSVQSAQPQHF | TGTGCCTGGAGTGTACAGTCAGCTCAGCCCCAGCATTTT
. | TRBJ2-2 | TRBD2 | TRBV28 | CASRLAGIFTGELFF | TGTGCCAGCAGACTAGCGGGGATATTCACCGGGGAGCTGTTTTTT
. | TRBJ2-7 | . | TRBV30 | CAWSRVDYEQYF | TGTGCCTGGAGTCGTGTGGACTACGAGCAGTACTTC
. | TRBJ2-7 | TRBD1 | TRBV29-1 | CSVVPGQRTEVYEQYF | TGCAGCGTGGTACCGGGACAGCGTACCGAGGTCTACGAGCAGTACTTC
. | TRBJ2-3 | TRBD1 | TRBV5-1 | CASSLAQGAADTQYF | TGCGCCAGCAGCTTGGCGCAGGGGGCAGCAGATACGCAGTATTTT
. | TRBJ2-1 | TRBD2 | TRBV9 | CASSVDASGNEQFF | TGTGCCAGCAGCGTAGACGCTAGCGGAAATGAGCAGTTCTTC
. | TRBJ1-2 | . | TRBV19 | CASSGQRDYTF | TGTGCCAGTAGCGGACAGAGGGACTACACCTTC
. | TRBJ1-1 | TRBD1 | TRBV18 | CASSPARGRRAFF | TGTGCCAGCTCACCAGCCAGGGGGCGCCGAGCTTTCTTT
. | TRBJ2-2 | . | TRBV14 | CASSQDSGSFANTGELFF | TGTGCCAGCAGCCAAGATTCGGGGTCGTTCGCGAACACCGGGGAGCTGTTTTTT
. | TRBJ2-7 | . | TRBV5-1 | CASSLGLDYEQYF | TGCGCCAGCAGCTTGGGACTAGACTACGAGCAGTACTTC
medium-sized | TRBJ1-1 | . | TRBV29-1 | CSVVQDPVSTEAFF | TGCAGCGTTGTCCAGGACCCCGTTAGCACTGAAGCTTTCTTT
. | TRBJ2-7 | . | TRBV11-2 | CASSERLKSEQYF | TGTGCCAGCAGCGAAAGATTAAAGAGCGAGCAGTACTTC
. | TRBJ1-2 | TRBD1 | TRBV7-2 | CASSFRRGGGYTF | TGTGCCAGCAGCTTTAGGAGAGGGGGCGGCTACACCTTC
. | TRBJ2-2 | . | TRBV28 | CASRQGGTGELFF | TGTGCCAGCAGACAGGGAGGCACCGGGGAGCTGTTTTTT
once | TRBJ1-1 | TRBD1 | TRBV6-5 | CASSNQGASAFF | TGTGCCAGCAGTAACCAGGGGGCGTCTGCTTTCTTT
. | TRBJ2-2 | . | TRBV7-3 | CASSFAHGGTGELFF | TGTGCCAGCAGCTTTGCTCACGGGGGCACCGGGGAGCTGTTTTTT
. | TRBJ2-6 | . | TRBV19 | CASSLRGGTGANVLTF | TGTGCCAGTAGTCTCCGGGGAGGCACTGGGGCCAACGTCCTGACTTTC
. | TRBJ2-7 | . | TRBV19 | CASSPGLSTGTPIYEQYF | TGTGCCAGTAGTCCAGGCCTATCAACCGGGACACCTATCTACGAGCAGTACTTC
. | TRBJ1-1 | TRBD1 | TRBV9 | CASSTGQGNTEAFF | TGTGCCAGCAGCACCGGACAGGGGAACACTGAAGCTTTCTTT
. | TRBJ2-3 | . | TRBV6-5 | CASSYYKTDTQYF | TGTGCCAGCAGTTACTATAAAACAGATACGCAGTATTTT
. | TRBJ2-5 | . | TRBV19 | CASRIDSSAETQYF | TGTGCCAGTAGAATAGACAGTTCGGCAGAGACCCAGTACTTC